This T cell receptor (beta chain) was obtained from a study of shared clonotypes between healthy human individuals (dated by TCRdb to the early 2020s). Looking at the study overall: A couple of women and a few men aged 18 to 49 years were included in the cohort. Per donor, three plates each were used for CD4 naive and CD4 memory, two for CD8 naive, and one for CD8 memory. Blood TCR repertoires of roughly 5 healthy adults were deeply sequenced to estimate repertoire size and the extent of clonotype sharing between individuals. To increase sequencing depth and limit assay-specific biases, TCR repertoire library preparation and sequencing were carried out by different laboratories using diverse techniques. Per donor, leukapheresis produced somewhere between about 0.94 and 9 billion PBMCs.

This clone has a handful of counts. What this receptor recognizes is not known. At one of its ends the junction is not consistent with the germline gene, which may arise from a read error. Using the deep immunoSEQ assay, TCR CDR3 regions were amplified from genomic DNA by multiplex PCR. Extracted genomic DNA from each cell subset was spread evenly across all wells of several immunoSEQ 96-well plates, with each plate serving as a replicate. For sorted subsets, each replicate PCR was loaded with around 200 ng genomic DNA, equivalent to 30,000 or so T cell genomes. Purified libraries were quantified with a Qubit 3.0 fluorometer, sized on a Bioanalyzer 2100, and re-quantified with the KAPA Library Quantification kit. A separate single-read 150-cycle Illumina NextSeq 550 flow cell was used to sequence each immunoSEQ 96-well plate. On the study's bioinformatics: Because the immunoSEQ output included only junctional sequences and no quality scores, the filtering could not be the same as the filtering used for full-length reads. Sequences were annotated with PyIR, a Python wrapper for IgBLAST v1.9, using IMGT germline references to assign V/J genes and CDR3. Any read was removed if the V/J assignment was weak (E-value above 1e-6), the CDR3 was missing, or the read contained stop codons, out-of-frame junctions, or ambiguous translated residues. V3J clonotypes were defined by identical inferred V gene, J gene, and CDR3 amino acid sequence. Percentage overlap between repertoires was computed as shared unique clonotypes divided by the size of the smaller repertoire. RTK rarefaction, the Chao1 estimator, and Recon v2.1 estimates of unobserved clonotypes were used to assess repertoire richness. For all TCRbeta clonotypes obtained by the gDNA method from a handful of donors, generation probabilities were computed with OLGA. TCRdb took over this immuneACCESS table, retaining in-frame rearrangements with V and J assigned. Such tables are incomplete; in checked studies, under half of the missing clones stem from an unresolved V gene, and the remainder is unexplained. That table gives V, J and clone size, and the DNA gave D and trimming. For this sample there are 230,000 or so clones; 60% to 70% appear just once. The top ten clones comprise more than 9.5% of the sample.

The CDR3, from cysteine to phenylalanine, totals 10 residues. The sequence is cut down to CDR3 DNA, 30 bases in frame from base 1. For CDR1 and CDR2, the germline V gene lists SGHRS and YFSETQ. The donors were healthy, HIV-negative adults who had no recently reported acute infections or vaccinations. All donors were Caucasian adults living in Nashville, Tennessee, USA. CD4+ T cells were enriched through magnetic negative selection, after which naive cells were positively selected on CD45RA and the remaining negative fraction served as the memory subset. Blood was obtained by leukapheresis, after which PBMCs were separated by Ficoll-Histopaque density gradient centrifugation and cryopreserved in liquid nitrogen vapor phase. Analytical flow cytometry was used to check the purity and quantity of each magnetically sorted T cell population. Genomic DNA was isolated from every sorted fraction and measured by UV absorbance on a Nanodrop 2000c.

Results the study describes overall, beyond this receptor: Sampling was restricted to blood, and TCR repertoires in tissues likely differ from the TCR repertoires found in blood. About 5% of naive CD4, 3% to 3.5% of naive CD8, 2% to 2.5% of memory CD4, and 0.4% of memory CD8 clonotypes were shared across a few donors. Higher generation probabilities were observed for clonotypes shared by all four sorted-subset donors than for non-shared clonotypes. Naive subsets generally had larger estimated clonotype richness than memory subsets did. Incomplete sequencing was indicated by rarefaction of sorted-subset datasets, despite the large sequencing depth. The small number of donors limited the genetic and exposure-history diversity represented. Pairwise subsampling led to the expectation that sequencing depth would affect the degree of clonotype sharing among donors.

This chain is built from TRBV5-1 and TRBJ1-1, with the D segment identity uncertain. The sample was memory CD4+ T cells sorted from blood. The intended sense of this specimen's cell subset or site label: CD45RA-negative fraction. This receptor was taken from a man younger than 45 in good health. The nucleotide sequence reads TGCGCCAGCAGCTTGTACCGGCCAGTCTTT. This translates into CASSLYRPVF.